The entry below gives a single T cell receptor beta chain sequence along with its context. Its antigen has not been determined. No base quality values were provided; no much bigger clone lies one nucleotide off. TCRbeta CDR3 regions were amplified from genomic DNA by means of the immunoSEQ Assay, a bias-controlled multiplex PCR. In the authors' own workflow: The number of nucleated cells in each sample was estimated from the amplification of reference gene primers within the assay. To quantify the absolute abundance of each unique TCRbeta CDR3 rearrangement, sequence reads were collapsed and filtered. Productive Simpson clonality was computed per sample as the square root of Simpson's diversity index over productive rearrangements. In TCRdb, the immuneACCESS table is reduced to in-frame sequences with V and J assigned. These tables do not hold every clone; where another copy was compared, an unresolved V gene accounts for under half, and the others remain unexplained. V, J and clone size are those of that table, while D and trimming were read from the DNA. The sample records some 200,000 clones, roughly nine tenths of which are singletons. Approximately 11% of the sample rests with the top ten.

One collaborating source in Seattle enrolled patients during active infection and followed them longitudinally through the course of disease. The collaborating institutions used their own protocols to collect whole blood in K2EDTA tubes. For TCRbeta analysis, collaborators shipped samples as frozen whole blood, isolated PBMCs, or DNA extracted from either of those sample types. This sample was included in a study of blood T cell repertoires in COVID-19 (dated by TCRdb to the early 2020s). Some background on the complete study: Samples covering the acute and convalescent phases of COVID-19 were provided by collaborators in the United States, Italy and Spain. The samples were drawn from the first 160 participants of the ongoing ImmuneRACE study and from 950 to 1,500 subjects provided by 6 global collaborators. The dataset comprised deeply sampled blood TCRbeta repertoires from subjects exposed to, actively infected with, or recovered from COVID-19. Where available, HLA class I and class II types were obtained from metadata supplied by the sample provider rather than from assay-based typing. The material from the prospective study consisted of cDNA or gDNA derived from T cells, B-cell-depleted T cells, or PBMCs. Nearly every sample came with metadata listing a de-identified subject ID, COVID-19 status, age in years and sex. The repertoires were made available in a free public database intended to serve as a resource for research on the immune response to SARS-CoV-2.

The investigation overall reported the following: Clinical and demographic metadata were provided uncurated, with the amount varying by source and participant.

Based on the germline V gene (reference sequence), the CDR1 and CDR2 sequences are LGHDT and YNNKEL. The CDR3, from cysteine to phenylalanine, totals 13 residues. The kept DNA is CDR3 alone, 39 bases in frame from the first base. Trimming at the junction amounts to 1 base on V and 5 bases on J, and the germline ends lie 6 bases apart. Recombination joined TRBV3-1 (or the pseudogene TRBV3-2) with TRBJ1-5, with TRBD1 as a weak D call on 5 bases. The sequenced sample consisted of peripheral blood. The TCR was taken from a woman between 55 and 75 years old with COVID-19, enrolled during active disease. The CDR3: CASSQGGDQPQHF. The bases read TGTGCCAGCAGCCAAGGGGGGGATCAGCCCCAGCATTTT.